This T cell receptor (beta chain) was observed in a study of blood T cell repertoires in COVID-19. At the level of the study: PBMCs, B-cell-depleted T cells, or T cells provided the cDNA or gDNA that made up the material.

Only one count was recorded for this clone. This CDR3 is 15 amino acids long. Germline V gene sequence: CDR1 MRHNA, CDR2 SNTAGT. Trimming took off 6 bases at V and 3 bases at J, with 12 bases between the two ends. Only in-frame clones appear in the TCRdb table, and some are missing; sequencing was by immunoSEQ multiplex PCR. This sample has 25,000 to 30,000 clones, with roughly 90% found just once. The origin of this receptor is a human donor in a cohort sampled during active COVID-19. Sequenced input: peripheral blood. The chain joins TRBV6-4 to TRBJ1-6; no reliable D call. CDR3 nucleotide sequence: TGTGCCAGCAGGAACGGGATGGGCTATAATTCACCCCTCCACTTT. The encoded protein is CASRNGMGYNSPLHF.